This record looks at one T cell receptor (beta chain) sequence and its context. This specimen comes from a study of blood T cell repertoires in COVID-19. Background on the study: Material from acute and convalescent COVID-19 was sourced from the United States, Italy and Spain. PBMCs, B-cell-depleted T cells, or T cells provided the cDNA or gDNA that made up the material.

This CDR3 is built from 18 residues. The V end lost 7 bases, the J end lost 3 bases, and 27 bases lay between the germline ends. CDR1 and CDR2 from the germline V gene are LNHDA and SQIVND (reference sequence). Per the study methods: Nucleated cell number was recorded as an estimate derived from reference gene primer amplification. Sequenced by immunoSEQ multiplex PCR; TCRdb stores in-frame clones only, minus some. From that table come the V and J calls and clone size; the DNA was used to work out D and trimming. The repertoire holds roughly 120,000 clones, more than 80% seen once, with 9.5% to 15% in the top ten.

The TCR sequence derives from a woman aged 60-70 years with acute or convalescent COVID-19. Sequencing was carried out using peripheral blood. The chain recombines TRBV19 with TRBJ1-1, with unresolved D. Here the CDR3 DNA reads TGTGCCAGTAAATTCTTCTATCGGACGCAAGGGCGGGACACTGAAGCTTTCTTT. Translation gives CASKFFYRTQGRDTEAFF.